The 19 T cell receptor beta chains below were found in one sample sequenced in a study of OX40 agonist ivuxolimab in advanced cancers. Some clones are missing from TCRdb's copy, which holds only in-frame ones; the method was immunoSEQ multiplex PCR. The table shows about 18,000 clones, with roughly 84% occurring only once. Material: CD4+ or CD8+ T cells sorted from blood, obtained in a trial of the OX40 agonist ivuxolimab. The source is an adult with an advanced solid tumor such as melanoma, head and neck, liver or kidney cancer.

The chain has TRBV6-5 and TRBJ2-5, with TRBD2 matching over 9 bases. Trimming cost V 6 bases and J 3 bases; bases outside gene matches: 8. Germline CDR1 is MNHEY and CDR2 is SVGAGI. This CDR3 comprises 15 residues. The DNA for the CDR3 is TGTGCCAGCAGGATCGCGGGGGGGGAGGAAGAGACCCAGTACTTC. Encoded protein: CASRIAGGEEETQYF.

Concerning this clone: A read error is the likely source, as a far larger clone sits one nucleotide away. J is TRBJ2-3 and V is TRBV28, with 12 bases matching TRBD2. The CDR3 is 16 amino acids. V gave up 2 bases and J gave up 10 bases; unmatched junction bases: 10. CDR1 and CDR2 from the germline V gene are MDHEN and SYDVKM. The CDR3 sequence: CASSLEGASGGEAQYF. Written as DNA, the CDR3 is TGTGCCAGCAGTTTAGAGGGGGCTAGCGGGGGGGAAGCGCAGTATTTT.

This clone was seen a handful of times. This CDR3 reads CASSYGGVTEAFF. CDR3 DNA sequence: TGTGCCAGCAGTTACGGGGGGGTCACTGAAGCTTTCTTT. The chain has TRBV6-5 and TRBJ1-1, with TRBD1 as a possible D gene (5 bases). CDR1 and CDR2 (germline): MNHEY, SVGAGI. With 2 bases removed from V and 4 bases from J, the gap between germline ends came to 8 bases. This CDR3 spans 13 amino acids.

V usage is TRBV10-3 and J usage is TRBJ2-1, with 14 positions matching TRBD2. The ends lost 6 bases at V and 8 bases at J; junction bases unmatched: 6. CDR3 length: 15 amino acids. Germline V lookup: CDR1 ENHRY, CDR2 SYGVKD. DNA of the CDR3: TGTGCCATCAGCCTTGGACTAGCGGGGGGCTATGAGCAGTTCTTC. This encodes CAISLGLAGGYEQFF.

The rearrangement links TRBV7-7 to TRBJ2-5; 7 nucleotides line up with TRBD2. From germline, CDR1 is SSHAT and CDR2 FNYEAQ (reference sequence). With V trimmed by 1 base and J by 4 bases, 6 bases remained unmatched. This CDR3 has 15 residues. Here the CDR3 DNA reads TGTGCCAGCAGCTTAGTCTTGGCTAGCGGAGAGACCCAGTACTTC. It codes for CASSLVLASGETQYF.

J is TRBJ2-2 and V is TRBV19; D is uncertain. The CDR3 contains 17 residues. Germline V gene data show CDR1 as LNHDA and CDR2 as SQIVND (reference sequence). Trimming stripped 3 bases from V and 0 bases from J, with 14 bases between. The CDR3 here is CASSIIWTGPNTGELFF. The CDR3 DNA follows: TGTGCCAGTAGTATCATTTGGACGGGTCCGAACACCGGGGAGCTGTTTTTT.

The sample holds a few counts of this clone. The chain couples TRBV19 to TRBJ1-2, with TRBD1 as a possible D gene (5 bases). V lost 9 bases, J lost 4 bases, and 15 bases lay in between. CDR1 and CDR2 from the germline V gene are LNHDA and SQIVND (reference sequence). The CDR3 consists of 13 residues. The chain's CDR3 is CASAPKGSYGYTF. CDR3 DNA: TGTGCCAGCGCCCCAAAGGGGAGCTATGGCTACACCTTC.

This chain uses TRBV13 with TRBJ2-5; unclear D gene. This CDR3 contains 12 residues. The V gene lost 3 bases and the J gene lost 4 bases, with 6 bases spanning the gap. Germline values: CDR1 PRHDT, CDR2 FYEKMQ (reference sequence). CDR3 residues: CASSLWGETQYF. For the CDR3, the DNA is TGTGCCAGCAGCTTGTGGGGAGAGACCCAGTACTTC.

In the case of this clone: Within the sample, other DNA sequences also encode this same CDR3. The rearrangement links TRBV10-3 to TRBJ2-5; weak D call: TRBD2 (7 bases). This CDR3 contains 13 residues. CDR1 and CDR2 (germline): ENHRY, SYGVKD. Trimming cost V 9 bases and J 3 bases, with 14 bases left between them. The CDR3 region has the DNA TGTGCCATGGGGGGGGCGGGGGAAGAGACCCAGTACTTC. As protein: CAMGGAGEETQYF.

The chain has TRBV7-6 and TRBJ2-1; D not certain. CDR1 is SGHVS, CDR2 FNYEAQ, per germline. V was clipped by 6 bases and J by 6 bases, with 9 bases between them. The CDR3 contains 12 residues. The CDR3 reads CASSSQTNEQFF. In DNA, the CDR3 is TGTGCCAGCAGTTCCCAAACCAATGAGCAGTTCTTC.

The V call is TRBV10-1, the J call TRBJ2-5, with D unresolved. This CDR3 comprises 15 residues. From germline, CDR1 is WNHNN and CDR2 SYGVQD (reference sequence). Trimming left V 2 bases short and J 5 bases short, with 15 bases between. The CDR3 DNA sequence: TGCGCCAGCAGTGAGACCCCCCTCCCGACGGAGACCCAGTACTTC. Translating gives CASSETPLPTETQYF.

The rearrangement joins TRBV20-1 to TRBJ1-2; D gene unclear. CDR1 is DFQATT, CDR2 SNEGSKA, per germline (reference sequence). The germline V and J ends were trimmed by 5 bases and 9 bases, with 13 bases remaining between them. The CDR3 spans 11 residues. This CDR3 reads CSAPTRNSYTF. Written as DNA, the CDR3 is TGCAGTGCTCCGACACGGAACAGCTACACCTTC.

The chain uses TRBV6-1 and TRBJ2-1; 7 bases agree with TRBD1. Germline lookup yields CDR1 MNHNS and CDR2 SASEGT. The CDR3 covers 16 residues. V trimming: 4 bases; J trimming: 2 bases; junction bases outside the gene matches: 8. The CDR3 reads CASSGFRTGAYNEQFF. In DNA form, the CDR3 reads TGTGCCAGCAGTGGGTTCCGAACAGGGGCCTACAATGAGCAGTTCTTC.

V usage is TRBV9 and J usage is TRBJ2-1; 8 bases map to TRBD2. This CDR3 has 17 amino acids. Germline assignment: CDR1 SGDLS and CDR2 YYNGEE. Germline trimming cut 3 bases from V and 0 bases from J; bases unmatched to any gene: 8. DNA for the CDR3: TGTGCCAGCAGCGAAACTAGCGGAGTCTTCTCCTACAATGAGCAGTTCTTC. Translating gives CASSETSGVFSYNEQFF.

The gene calls are TRBV13 and TRBJ2-7; TRBD1 aligns across 9 bases. The CDR3 covers 14 residues. The V gene end was trimmed by 5 bases and the J gene end by 6 bases; junction bases not matched to a gene: 8. The germline V gene has CDR1 PRHDT and CDR2 FYEKMQ (reference sequence). The CDR3 DNA reads as TGTGCCAGCAGCCCCGGGACAGGGTCCGCCGAGCAGTACTTC. As protein: CASSPGTGSAEQYF.

There are a few counts of this clone. V usage is TRBV5-6 and J usage is TRBJ1-2, with D possibly being TRBD1 (6 bases). There are 16 residues in the CDR3. The V gene's germline CDR1 is SGHDT and CDR2 YYEEEE. The germline V and J ends were trimmed by 0 bases and 8 bases, with 20 bases remaining between them. In DNA, the CDR3 is TGTGCCAGCAGCTTGGCGGTTGGGGGCGTAACTTGGGGCTACACCTTC. Its translation is CASSLAVGGVTWGYTF.

Points on this clone: A read error may account for a junction end that differs from germline. V gene TRBV10-3 combines with J gene TRBJ2-7; 7 bases map to TRBD2. This CDR3 has 15 residues. Germline CDR1 reads ENHRY; CDR2 reads SYGVKD. CDR3 amino acids: CAINEGRGISYEQYF. The CDR3 bases are TGTGCCATCAATGAGGGGCGGGGGATCTCCTACGAGCAGTACTTC.

CDR3 sequence (DNA): TGTGCCAGTAGTCTCACAGGGAACACTGAAGCTTTCTTT. Protein: CASSLTGNTEAFF. The gene calls are TRBV6-1 and TRBJ1-1; TRBD1 is a possible D gene (5 bases). This CDR3 has 13 residues. Germline V lookup: CDR1 MNHNS, CDR2 SASEGT. V lost 9 bases to trimming and J lost 1 base, with 12 bases between them.

V and J are TRBV6-5 and TRBJ2-7; the D gene is possibly TRBD1 (6 bases). Germline V gene lookup returns CDR1 MNHEY and CDR2 SVGAGI. The CDR3 consists of 14 residues. Trimming took 2 bases from V and 4 from J, leaving 12 bases between them. CDR3 nucleotide sequence: TGTGCCAGCAGTTACCATAGGCAGGGGTACGAGCAGTACTTC. It specifies CASSYHRQGYEQYF.